Listed below are T cell receptor beta chains from one sample, sequenced in a study of human T cells and chemical hapten exposure. TCRdb recomputed calls from the RACE reads with MiXCR, one row per CDR3 protein. The data show around 99,000 distinct CDR3 sequences, around 12% seen once. Material: whole blood, obtained in connection with sensitization to the hapten diphenylcyclopropenone (DPC). The receptors here all came from a woman in her thirties or forties with alopecia areata. Some clones in this sample may be carry-over from other donors' samples. Each CDR3 is given with its conserved first and last residue. D genes are given only for firm matches. Only part of the rows carry a size: once, few, many, or a class if the clone is expanded.

D gene: TRBD2
V gene: TRBV20-1
J gene: TRBJ2-7
clone size: many
CDR3 protein: CSARDVEKPGLAGAYEQYF
CDR3 DNA: TGCAGTGCTAGAGACGTAGAAAAGCCGGGACTAGCGGGAGCCTACGAGCAGTACTTC

D gene: .
V gene: TRBV25-1
J gene: TRBJ2-3
clone size: many
CDR3 protein: CASSPLEGRADTQYF
CDR3 DNA: TGTGCCAGCAGTCCCCTCGAGGGTAGAGCAGATACGCAGTATTTT

D gene: TRBD2
V gene: TRBV7-2
J gene: TRBJ2-3
clone size: .
CDR3 protein: CASSLSGERLDTQYF
CDR3 DNA: TGTGCCAGCAGCCTTAGCGGGGAAAGGTTAGATACGCAGTATTTT

D gene: .
V gene: TRBV6-2/TRBV6-3
J gene: TRBJ1-1
clone size: few
CDR3 protein: CASRDGRDESNTEAFF
CDR3 DNA: TGTGCCAGCAGAGACGGACGGGACGAATCGAACACTGAAGCTTTCTTT

D gene: .
V gene: TRBV6-5
J gene: TRBJ2-3
clone size: .
CDR3 protein: CASSSPRTDTQYF
CDR3 DNA: TGTGCCAGCAGTTCCCCGCGCACAGATACGCAGTATTTT

D gene: .
V gene: TRBV27
J gene: TRBJ2-3
clone size: .
CDR3 protein: CASTLRGRGLVAGEADTQYF
CDR3 DNA: TGTGCCAGCACCTTAAGGGGCAGGGGGCTGGTAGCGGGAGAGGCAGATACGCAGTATTTT

D gene: .
V gene: TRBV5-1
J gene: TRBJ1-1
clone size: .
CDR3 protein: CASSMEGGTEAFF
CDR3 DNA: TGCGCCAGCAGCATGGAAGGGGGGACTGAAGCTTTCTTT

D gene: .
V gene: TRBV15
J gene: TRBJ2-1
clone size: few
CDR3 protein: CATSRENPDKSYNEQFF
CDR3 DNA: TGTGCCACCAGCAGAGAAAACCCTGACAAATCCTACAATGAGCAGTTCTTC

D gene: .
V gene: TRBV18
J gene: TRBJ2-7
clone size: .
CDR3 protein: CASSPYRDSYEQYF
CDR3 DNA: TGTGCCAGCTCACCATACCGGGATTCCTACGAGCAGTACTTC

D gene: .
V gene: TRBV6-5
J gene: TRBJ1-1
clone size: few
CDR3 protein: CASSQGGDRTTEAFF
CDR3 DNA: TGTGCCAGCAGTCAAGGAGGGGACCGAACCACTGAAGCTTTCTTT

D gene: TRBD1
V gene: TRBV12-3/TRBV12-4
J gene: TRBJ2-3
clone size: .
CDR3 protein: CASSPPGQGYADTQYF
CDR3 DNA: TGTGCCAGCAGTCCACCGGGACAGGGGTACGCAGATACGCAGTATTTT

D gene: .
V gene: TRBV4-1
J gene: TRBJ1-4
clone size: few
CDR3 protein: CASSQGTGNNEKLFF
CDR3 DNA: TGCGCCAGCAGCCAAGGTACAGGGAATAATGAAAAACTGTTTTTT

D gene: TRBD2
V gene: TRBV7-2
J gene: TRBJ2-7
clone size: many
CDR3 protein: CASSFGLGHYEQYF
CDR3 DNA: TGTGCCAGCAGCTTCGGACTAGGGCACTACGAGCAGTACTTC

D gene: TRBD2
V gene: TRBV7-6
J gene: TRBJ2-3
clone size: .
CDR3 protein: CASSFSAGDTDTQYF
CDR3 DNA: TGTGCCAGCAGCTTTTCGGCGGGGGACACAGATACGCAGTATTTT

D gene: .
V gene: TRBV27
J gene: TRBJ1-3
clone size: few
CDR3 protein: CASSPSGAGNTIYF
CDR3 DNA: TGTGCCAGCTCCCCTTCAGGGGCTGGAAACACCATATATTTT

D gene: .
V gene: TRBV20-1
J gene: TRBJ1-5
clone size: many
CDR3 protein: CSARRLNQPQHF
CDR3 DNA: TGCAGTGCTAGAAGGCTCAATCAGCCCCAGCATTTT

D gene: .
V gene: TRBV19
J gene: TRBJ1-2
clone size: few
CDR3 protein: CASSGATVGGYTF
CDR3 DNA: TGTGCCAGTAGTGGTGCTACCGTCGGCGGCTACACCTTC

D gene: TRBD1
V gene: TRBV4-3
J gene: TRBJ2-1
clone size: many
CDR3 protein: CASSQDRGSYNEQFF
CDR3 DNA: TGCGCCAGCAGCCAGGACAGGGGTTCCTACAATGAGCAGTTCTTC

D gene: .
V gene: TRBV7-3
J gene: TRBJ2-7
clone size: once
CDR3 protein: CAGSLGGRDGDEQYF
CDR3 DNA: TGTGCCGGCAGCCTAGGCGGCAGGGACGGGGACGAGCAGTACTTC

D gene: .
V gene: TRBV29-1
J gene: TRBJ2-7
clone size: few
CDR3 protein: CSVARDNFYEQYF
CDR3 DNA: TGCAGCGTTGCGAGGGACAACTTCTACGAGCAGTACTTC

D gene: .
V gene: TRBV28
J gene: TRBJ2-5
clone size: many
CDR3 protein: CASTPRSGAAGETQYF
CDR3 DNA: TGTGCCAGCACTCCACGATCGGGGGCGGCTGGTGAGACCCAGTACTTC

D gene: .
V gene: TRBV7-2
J gene: TRBJ1-3
clone size: .
CDR3 protein: CASTPRHLSGNTIYF
CDR3 DNA: TGTGCCAGCACCCCTCGGCATCTTTCTGGAAACACCATATATTTT

D gene: TRBD1
V gene: TRBV5-6
J gene: TRBJ1-5
clone size: .
CDR3 protein: CASSSLATGSRLNQPQHF
CDR3 DNA: TGTGCCAGCAGCTCACTCGCGACAGGGTCTCGGCTAAATCAGCCCCAGCATTTT

D gene: .
V gene: TRBV29-1
J gene: TRBJ2-2
clone size: many
CDR3 protein: CSVGQNTGELFF
CDR3 DNA: TGCAGCGTGGGCCAAAACACCGGGGAGCTGTTTTTT

D gene: TRBD1
V gene: TRBV29-1
J gene: TRBJ1-2
clone size: many
CDR3 protein: CSAVPGTGGSYGYTF
CDR3 DNA: TGCAGCGCCGTACCCGGGACAGGGGGGAGCTATGGCTACACCTTC

D gene: .
V gene: TRBV7-2
J gene: TRBJ1-1
clone size: .
CDR3 protein: CASSLPQGGRTEAFF
CDR3 DNA: TGTGCCAGCAGCCTACCACAGGGAGGAAGAACTGAAGCTTTCTTT

D gene: .
V gene: TRBV4-3
J gene: TRBJ2-3
clone size: .
CDR3 protein: CASSQDKSSLPDTQYF
CDR3 DNA: TGCGCCAGCAGCCAAGATAAGTCTAGCCTACCAGATACGCAGTATTTT

D gene: .
V gene: TRBV6-5
J gene: TRBJ2-1
clone size: .
CDR3 protein: CASTPAGLNLNEQFF
CDR3 DNA: TGTGCCAGCACGCCAGCGGGCCTAAACCTTAATGAGCAGTTCTTC

D gene: .
V gene: TRBV6-5
J gene: TRBJ2-1
clone size: .
CDR3 protein: CASSYEGLRNEQFF
CDR3 DNA: TGTGCCAGCAGTTATGAGGGACTCCGAAATGAGCAGTTCTTC

D gene: .
V gene: TRBV7-2
J gene: TRBJ2-4
clone size: many
CDR3 protein: CASSLGTDRIQYF
CDR3 DNA: TGTGCCAGCAGCTTAGGGACAGACCGCATTCAGTACTTC

D gene: TRBD2
V gene: TRBV12-3/TRBV12-4
J gene: TRBJ2-1
clone size: few
CDR3 protein: CASSFQSSGRSYNEQFF
CDR3 DNA: TGTGCCAGCAGTTTCCAATCTAGCGGGAGATCCTACAATGAGCAGTTCTTC

D gene: .
V gene: TRBV7-2
J gene: TRBJ1-2
clone size: few
CDR3 protein: CASRLIVSANGYTF
CDR3 DNA: TGTGCCAGCAGACTTATAGTCTCGGCCAACGGCTACACCTTC

D gene: .
V gene: TRBV15
J gene: TRBJ2-7
clone size: few
CDR3 protein: CATSRGDSGVYEQYF
CDR3 DNA: TGTGCCACCAGCAGGGGCGACTCGGGGGTTTACGAGCAGTACTTC

D gene: .
V gene: TRBV7-2
J gene: TRBJ2-2
clone size: .
CDR3 protein: CASSLAPRGYTGELFF
CDR3 DNA: TGTGCCAGCAGCTTAGCCCCAAGGGGGTACACCGGGGAGCTGTTTTTT

D gene: TRBD2
V gene: TRBV7-6
J gene: TRBJ2-1
clone size: few
CDR3 protein: CASSHAGDEQFF
CDR3 DNA: TGTGCCAGCAGCCATGCGGGAGATGAGCAGTTCTTC

D gene: .
V gene: TRBV4-3
J gene: TRBJ2-2
clone size: many
CDR3 protein: CASSQDLNRANTGELFF
CDR3 DNA: TGCGCCAGCAGCCAAGATTTAAACAGAGCGAACACCGGGGAGCTGTTTTTT

D gene: .
V gene: TRBV12-3/TRBV12-4
J gene: TRBJ1-4
clone size: .
CDR3 protein: CASSLMAEKPFF
CDR3 DNA: TGTGCCAGCAGTTTAATGGCTGAAAAACCGTTTTTT

D gene: .
V gene: TRBV6-2/TRBV6-3
J gene: TRBJ1-6
clone size: few
CDR3 protein: CASSRPLNSPLHF
CDR3 DNA: TGTGCCAGCAGTCGACCACTTAATTCACCCCTCCACTTT

D gene: .
V gene: TRBV2
J gene: TRBJ1-5
clone size: .
CDR3 protein: CASSLERRYSNQPQHF
CDR3 DNA: TGTGCCAGCAGTCTTGAAAGGAGATATAGCAATCAGCCCCAGCATTTT

D gene: .
V gene: TRBV20-1
J gene: TRBJ2-1
clone size: .
CDR3 protein: CSAIQDRYNEQFF
CDR3 DNA: TGCAGTGCCATACAAGACAGATACAATGAGCAGTTCTTC

D gene: .
V gene: TRBV5-1
J gene: TRBJ2-5
clone size: many
CDR3 protein: CASSVDTQETQYF
CDR3 DNA: TGCGCCAGCAGCGTCGACACTCAAGAGACCCAGTACTTC

D gene: .
V gene: TRBV15
J gene: TRBJ2-1
clone size: few
CDR3 protein: CATSRDPSNNEQFF
CDR3 DNA: TGTGCCACCAGCAGAGATCCCAGTAACAATGAGCAGTTCTTC